Below are 2 T cell receptor beta chains sequenced from a single sample in a study of cytomegalovirus exposure and HLA in healthy donors. PCR employed 60 Vbeta and 13 Jbeta primers. Method: immunoSEQ multiplex PCR; TCRdb's copy keeps in-frame clones and lacks some. The sample lists 130,000 to 150,000 clones, over 70% occurring once. The material sequenced was PBMCs. Source of these receptors: a man aged 35 to 55 in good health and CMV-seronegative.

Comment on this clone: One end of the junction fails to match germline, which may point to a read error. The J gene is TRBJ2-1, the V gene TRBV7-7; 7 bases map to TRBD1. Germline V lookup: CDR1 SSHAT, CDR2 FNYEAQ (reference sequence). This CDR3 is 15 amino acids long. CDR3 DNA: TGTGCTAGCAGCTTAGGTAAAGACAGGGCCTTAGAGCAGTTCTTC. Protein: CASSLGKDRALEQFF. The full variable domain, rest sourced from reference TRBV7-7 and TRBJ2-1, is GAGVSQSPRYKVTKRGQDVTLRCDPISSHATLYWYQQALGQGPEFLTYFNYEAQPDKSGLPSDRFSAERPEGSISTLTIQRTEQRDSAMYRCASSLGKDRALEQFFGPGTRLTVL.

The rearrangement links TRBV18 to TRBJ2-7; D perhaps matches TRBD1 (5 bases). The CDR3 length is 15 residues. Trimming shortened V by 0 bases and J by 1 base, and 10 bases separated the two germline ends. CDR1 and CDR2 from the germline V gene are KGHSH and LQKENI. The CDR3 is CASSPPEGVSYEQYF. CDR3 nucleotides: TGTGCCAGCTCACCACCGGAAGGGGTTTCCTACGAGCAGTACTTC.